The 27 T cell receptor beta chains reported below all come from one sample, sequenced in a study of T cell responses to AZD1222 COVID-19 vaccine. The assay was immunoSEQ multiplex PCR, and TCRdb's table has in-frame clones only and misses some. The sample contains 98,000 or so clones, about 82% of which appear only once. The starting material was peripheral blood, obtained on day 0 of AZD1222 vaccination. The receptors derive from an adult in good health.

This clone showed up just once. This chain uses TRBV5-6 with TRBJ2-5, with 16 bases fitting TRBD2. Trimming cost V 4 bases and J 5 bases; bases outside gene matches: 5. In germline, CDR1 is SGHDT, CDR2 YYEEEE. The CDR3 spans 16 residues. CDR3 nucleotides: TGTGCCAGCAGCCAGGGACTAGCGGGGGGGCTTGAGACCCAGTACTTC. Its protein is CASSQGLAGGLETQYF.

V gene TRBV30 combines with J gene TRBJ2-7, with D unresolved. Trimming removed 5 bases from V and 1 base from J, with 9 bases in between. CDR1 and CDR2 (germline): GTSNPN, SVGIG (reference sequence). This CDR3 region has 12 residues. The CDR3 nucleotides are TGTGCCTGGGCCCCCGGGTCCTACGAGCAGTACTTC. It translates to CAWAPGSYEQYF.

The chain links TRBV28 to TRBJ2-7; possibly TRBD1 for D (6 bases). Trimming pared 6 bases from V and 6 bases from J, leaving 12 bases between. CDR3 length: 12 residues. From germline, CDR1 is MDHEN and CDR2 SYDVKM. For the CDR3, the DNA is TGTGCCAGCAGGCCACAGGGTGTCGAGCAGTACTTC. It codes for CASRPQGVEQYF.

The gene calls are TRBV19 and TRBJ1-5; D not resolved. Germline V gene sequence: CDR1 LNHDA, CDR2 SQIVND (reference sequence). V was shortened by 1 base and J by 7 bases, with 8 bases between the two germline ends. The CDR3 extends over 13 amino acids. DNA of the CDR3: TGTGCCAGTAGTATAGGCCCGGGGCAGCCCCAGCATTTT. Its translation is CASSIGPGQPQHF.

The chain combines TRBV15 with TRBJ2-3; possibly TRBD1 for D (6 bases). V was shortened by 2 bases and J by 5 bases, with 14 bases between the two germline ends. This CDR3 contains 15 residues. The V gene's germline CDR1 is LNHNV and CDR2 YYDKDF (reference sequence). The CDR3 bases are TGTGCCACCAGCAGAAGCAGGGGAGCCGGAGATACGCAGTATTTT. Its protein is CATSRSRGAGDTQYF.

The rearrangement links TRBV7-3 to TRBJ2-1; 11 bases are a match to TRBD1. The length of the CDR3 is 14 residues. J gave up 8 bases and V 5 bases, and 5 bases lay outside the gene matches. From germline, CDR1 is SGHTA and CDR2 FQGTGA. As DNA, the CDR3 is TGTGCCAGCAGCCGGGACAGGGGGGATTATGAGCAGTTCTTC. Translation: CASSRDRGDYEQFF.

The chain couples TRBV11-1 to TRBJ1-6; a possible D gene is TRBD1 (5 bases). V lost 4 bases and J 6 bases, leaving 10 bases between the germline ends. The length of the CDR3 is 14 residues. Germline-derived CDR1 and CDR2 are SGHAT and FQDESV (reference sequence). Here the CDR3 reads CASSWDELNSPLHF. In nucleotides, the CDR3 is TGTGCCAGCAGCTGGGACGAACTTAATTCACCCCTCCACTTT.

The chain's CDR3 is CASSQQGTKGQPQHF. The CDR3 nucleotides read TGTGCCAGCAGTCAACAGGGGACCAAAGGTCAGCCCCAGCATTTT. This chain uses TRBV6-5 with TRBJ1-5; 7 bases are shared with TRBD1. The CDR3 extends over 15 amino acids. Germline CDR1 MNHEY, CDR2 SVGAGI. J gave up 6 bases and V 5 bases, and 10 bases lay outside the gene matches.

The CDR3 spells CASSSLGDLTETQYF. For the CDR3, the DNA is TGCGCCAGCAGCTCCCTGGGGGACCTCACAGAGACCCAGTACTTC. The chain combines TRBV5-1 with TRBJ2-5; D tentatively fits TRBD1 or TRBD2 (5 bases each). Germline V lookup: CDR1 SGHRS, CDR2 YFSETQ. V was trimmed by 3 bases and J by 4 bases, leaving 16 bases between them. CDR3 length: 15 amino acids.

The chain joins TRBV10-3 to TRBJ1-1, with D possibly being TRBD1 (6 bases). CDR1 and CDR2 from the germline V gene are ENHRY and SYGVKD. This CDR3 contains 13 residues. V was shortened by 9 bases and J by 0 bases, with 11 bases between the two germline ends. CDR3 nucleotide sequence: TGTGCCATAAGGGGGAATATGAACACTGAAGCTTTCTTT. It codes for CAIRGNMNTEAFF.

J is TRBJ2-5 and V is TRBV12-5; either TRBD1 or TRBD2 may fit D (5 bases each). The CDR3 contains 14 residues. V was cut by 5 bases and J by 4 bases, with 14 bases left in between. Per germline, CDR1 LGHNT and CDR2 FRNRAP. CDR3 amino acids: CASGVGLGGETQYF. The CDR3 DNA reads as TGTGCTAGTGGTGTAGGCCTTGGGGGAGAGACCCAGTACTTC.

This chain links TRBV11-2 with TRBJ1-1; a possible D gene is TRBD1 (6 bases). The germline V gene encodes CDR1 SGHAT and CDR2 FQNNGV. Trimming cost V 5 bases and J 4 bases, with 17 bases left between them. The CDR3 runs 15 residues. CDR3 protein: CASSVPGGPGTEAFF. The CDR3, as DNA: TGTGCCAGCAGCGTCCCCGGGGGGCCGGGCACTGAAGCTTTCTTT.

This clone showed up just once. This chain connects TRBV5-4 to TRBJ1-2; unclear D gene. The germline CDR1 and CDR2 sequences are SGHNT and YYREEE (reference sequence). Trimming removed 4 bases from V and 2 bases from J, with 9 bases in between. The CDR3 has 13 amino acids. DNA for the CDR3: TGTGCCAGCAGCCCCGACGGGAACTATGGCTACACCTTC. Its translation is CASSPDGNYGYTF.

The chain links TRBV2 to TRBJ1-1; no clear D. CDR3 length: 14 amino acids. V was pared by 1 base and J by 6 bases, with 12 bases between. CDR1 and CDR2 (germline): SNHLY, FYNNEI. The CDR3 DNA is TGTGCCAGCAGTGAAGAAGAAGTGAAGCCTGAAGCTTTCTTT. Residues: CASSEEEVKPEAFF.

CDR3 DNA: TGTGCCAGCAGCTTGACAGACAATCAGCCCCAGCATTTT. Protein sequence: CASSLTDNQPQHF. The chain has TRBV7-2 and TRBJ1-5, with D possibly being TRBD1 (5 bases). Germline-derived CDR1 and CDR2 are SGHTA and FQGNSA. Deletions cut 3 bases from V and 3 bases from J, with 6 bases between. This CDR3 comprises 13 residues.

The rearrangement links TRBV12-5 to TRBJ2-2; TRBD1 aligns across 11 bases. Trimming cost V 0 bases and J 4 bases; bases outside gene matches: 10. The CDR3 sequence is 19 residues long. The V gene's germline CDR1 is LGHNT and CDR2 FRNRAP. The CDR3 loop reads CASGLVYFGDRGTTGELFF. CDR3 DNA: TGTGCTAGTGGTTTGGTGTACTTCGGGGACAGGGGGACCACCGGGGAGCTGTTTTTT.

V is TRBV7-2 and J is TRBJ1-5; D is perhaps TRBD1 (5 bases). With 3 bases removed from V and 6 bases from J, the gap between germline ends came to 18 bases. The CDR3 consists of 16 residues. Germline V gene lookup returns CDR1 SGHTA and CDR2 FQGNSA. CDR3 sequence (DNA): TGTGCCAGCAGCTTTGGGGGTCTGGGTTTAAGTCAGCCCCAGCATTTT. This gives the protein CASSFGGLGLSQPQHF.

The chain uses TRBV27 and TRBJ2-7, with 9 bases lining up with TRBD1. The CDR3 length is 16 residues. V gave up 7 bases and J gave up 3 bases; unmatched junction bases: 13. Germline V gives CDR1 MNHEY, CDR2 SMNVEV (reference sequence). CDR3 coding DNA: TGTGCCAGCACCCGCCAGACCGGGACAGGGCTCTACGAGCAGTACTTC. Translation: CASTRQTGTGLYEQYF.

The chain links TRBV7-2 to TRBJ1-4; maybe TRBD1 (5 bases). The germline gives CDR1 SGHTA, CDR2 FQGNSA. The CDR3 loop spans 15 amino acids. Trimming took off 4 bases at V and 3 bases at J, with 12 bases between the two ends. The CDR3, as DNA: TGTGCCAGCAGCTCCCGGTGGGGGTCTAATGAAAAACTGTTTTTT. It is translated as CASSSRWGSNEKLFF.

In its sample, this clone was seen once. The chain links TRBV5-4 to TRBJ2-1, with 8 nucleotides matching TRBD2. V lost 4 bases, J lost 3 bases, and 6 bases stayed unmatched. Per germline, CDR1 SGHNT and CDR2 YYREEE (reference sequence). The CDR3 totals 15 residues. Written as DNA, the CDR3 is TGTGCCAGCAGCCCGGGGGGGAACGGCTACAATGAGCAGTTCTTC. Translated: CASSPGGNGYNEQFF.

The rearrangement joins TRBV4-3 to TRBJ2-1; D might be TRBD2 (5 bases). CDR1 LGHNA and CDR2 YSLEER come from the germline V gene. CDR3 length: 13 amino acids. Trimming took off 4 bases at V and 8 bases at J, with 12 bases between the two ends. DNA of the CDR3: TGCGCCAGCAGCCCACGGATCGGGGATGAGCAGTTCTTC. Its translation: CASSPRIGDEQFF.

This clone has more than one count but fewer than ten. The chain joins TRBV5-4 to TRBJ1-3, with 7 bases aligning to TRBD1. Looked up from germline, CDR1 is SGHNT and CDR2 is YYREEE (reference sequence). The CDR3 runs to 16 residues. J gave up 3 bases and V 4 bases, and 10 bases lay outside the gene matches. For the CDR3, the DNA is TGTGCCAGCAGCCCCGGGACAGTTATTGATGGAAACACCATATATTTT. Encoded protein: CASSPGTVIDGNTIYF.

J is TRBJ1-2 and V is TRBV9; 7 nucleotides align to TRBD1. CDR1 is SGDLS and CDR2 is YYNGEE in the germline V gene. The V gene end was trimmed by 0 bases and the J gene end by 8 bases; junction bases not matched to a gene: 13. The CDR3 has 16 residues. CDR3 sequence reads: CASSVGQGKGSRGYTF. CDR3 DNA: TGTGCCAGCAGCGTAGGACAGGGTAAAGGGTCGCGGGGCTACACCTTC. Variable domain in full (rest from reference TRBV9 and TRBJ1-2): DSGVTQTPKHLITATGQRVTLRCSPRSGDLSVYWYQQSLDQGLQFLIQYYNGEERAKGNILERFSAQQFPDLHSELNLSSLELGDSALYFCASSVGQGKGSRGYTFGSGTRLTVV.

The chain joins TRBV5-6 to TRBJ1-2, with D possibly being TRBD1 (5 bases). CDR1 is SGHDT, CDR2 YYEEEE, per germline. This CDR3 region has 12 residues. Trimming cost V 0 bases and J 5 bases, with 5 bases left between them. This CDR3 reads CASSLAGYGYTF. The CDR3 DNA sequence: TGTGCCAGCAGCTTGGCAGGGTATGGCTACACCTTC.

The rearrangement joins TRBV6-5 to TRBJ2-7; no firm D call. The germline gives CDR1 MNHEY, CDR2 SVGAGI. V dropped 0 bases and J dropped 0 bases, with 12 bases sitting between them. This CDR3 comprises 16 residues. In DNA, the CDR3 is TGTGCCAGCAGTTACTCGTGGGCGGTTCACTCCTACGAGCAGTACTTC. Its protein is CASSYSWAVHSYEQYF.

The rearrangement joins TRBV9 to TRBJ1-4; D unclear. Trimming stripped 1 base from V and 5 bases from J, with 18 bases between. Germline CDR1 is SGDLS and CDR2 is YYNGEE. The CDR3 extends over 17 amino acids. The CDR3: CASSVPQTGPGNEKLFF. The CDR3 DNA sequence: TGTGCCAGCAGCGTACCCCAAACCGGGCCGGGAAATGAAAAACTGTTTTTT.

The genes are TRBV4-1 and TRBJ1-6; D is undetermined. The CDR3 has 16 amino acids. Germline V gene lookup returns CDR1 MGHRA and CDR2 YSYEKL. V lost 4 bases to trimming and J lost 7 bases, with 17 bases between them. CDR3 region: CASSLPEGRSNSPLHF. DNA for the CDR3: TGCGCCAGCAGCCTACCGGAGGGCAGGTCGAATTCACCCCTCCACTTT.